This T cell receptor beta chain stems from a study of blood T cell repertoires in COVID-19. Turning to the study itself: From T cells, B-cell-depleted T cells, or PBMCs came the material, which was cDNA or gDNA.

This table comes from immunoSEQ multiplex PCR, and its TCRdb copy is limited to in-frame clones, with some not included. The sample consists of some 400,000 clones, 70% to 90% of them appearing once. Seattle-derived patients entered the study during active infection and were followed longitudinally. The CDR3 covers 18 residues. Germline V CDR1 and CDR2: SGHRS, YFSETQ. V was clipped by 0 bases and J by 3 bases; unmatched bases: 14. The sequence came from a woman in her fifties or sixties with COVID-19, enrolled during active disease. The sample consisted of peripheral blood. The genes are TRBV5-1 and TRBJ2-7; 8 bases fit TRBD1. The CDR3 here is CASSLARISGTGIYEQYF. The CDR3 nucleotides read TGCGCCAGCAGCTTGGCCCGGATCTCCGGGACAGGAATCTACGAGCAGTACTTC.